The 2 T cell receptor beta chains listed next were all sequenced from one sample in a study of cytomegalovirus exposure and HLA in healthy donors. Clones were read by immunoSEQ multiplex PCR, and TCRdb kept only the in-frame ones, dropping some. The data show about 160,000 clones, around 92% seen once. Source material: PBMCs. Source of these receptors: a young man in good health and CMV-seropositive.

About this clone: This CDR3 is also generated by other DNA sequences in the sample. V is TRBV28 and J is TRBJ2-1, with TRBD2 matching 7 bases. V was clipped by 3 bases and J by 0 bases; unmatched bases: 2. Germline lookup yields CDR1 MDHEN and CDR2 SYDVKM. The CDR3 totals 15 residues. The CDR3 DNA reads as TGTGCCAGCAGTTTGGGCGGGAGCTCCTACAATGAGCAGTTCTTC. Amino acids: CASSLGGSSYNEQFF.

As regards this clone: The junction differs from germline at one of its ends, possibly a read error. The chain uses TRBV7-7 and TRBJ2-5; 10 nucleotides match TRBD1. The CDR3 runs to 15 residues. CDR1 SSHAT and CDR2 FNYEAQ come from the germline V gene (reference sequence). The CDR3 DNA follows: TGTGCTAGCAGATCGTGGACAGGGGGTTTGGAGACCCAGTACTTC. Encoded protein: CASRSWTGGLETQYF.